The 8 T cell receptor beta chains listed next were all sequenced from one sample in a study of spatial heterogeneity in lung cancer. Time point of the sample: sample taken at primary tumor resection. Whole RNA obtained from tumor, nontumor lung or frozen PBMC underwent sequencing without sorting. TCRdb called the 5' RACE reads again in MiXCR, with one record for every CDR3 protein. Here the sample spans around 45,000 distinct CDR3 sequences, roughly an eighth being singletons. This specimen was PBMCs, taken at surgery. Every receptor here comes from a male donor with early-stage non-small cell lung cancer.

This clonotype was detected a few times. The chain carries TRBV4-1 and TRBJ1-5; D is possibly TRBD1 (5 bases). The CDR3 extends over 17 amino acids. Germline values: CDR1 MGHRA, CDR2 YSYEKL. The V end lost 0 bases, the J end lost 4 bases, and 16 bases lay between the germline ends. The DNA of the CDR3 is TGCGCCAGCAGCCAAGATAAGCAGGGCAGGAGTAATCAGCCCCAGCATTTT. As protein: CASSQDKQGRSNQPQHF.

The table lists this clonotype with a few counts. The chain carries TRBV4-1 and TRBJ2-1, with TRBD2 matching 8 bases. This CDR3 contains 16 residues. V shed 0 bases and J 5 bases; nucleotides not matched to a gene: 6. CDR1 and CDR2 from the germline V gene are MGHRA and YSYEKL. CDR3 in DNA: TGCGCCAGCAGCCAAGAGAACGGGAGGGTCGACAATGAGCAGTTCTTC. Protein sequence: CASSQENGRVDNEQFF.

This clonotype was observed at least ten times. The rearrangement joins TRBV12-3 or TRBV12-4 to TRBJ1-5, with 8 bases identical to TRBD1. This CDR3 contains 18 residues. Trimming took 3 bases from V and 0 from J; bases not matched to a gene: 10. The CDR3 DNA follows: TGTGCCAGCAGTTTCGTACAGGGGGGAAGGTTTAGCAATCAGCCCCAGCATTTT. Protein: CASSFVQGGRFSNQPQHF.

This clonotype came up many times. The chain combines TRBV20-1 with TRBJ2-3; 14 bases line up with TRBD2. Trimming removed 6 bases from V and 2 bases from J; junction bases left unmatched: 13. This CDR3 has 18 amino acids. Germline loops: CDR1 DFQATT, CDR2 SNEGSKA (reference sequence). CDR3 in DNA: TGCAGTGCCAACGACCCGCGACTAGCGGGAGGGGCCACAGATACGCAGTATTTT. It is translated as CSANDPRLAGGATDTQYF.

This clonotype was detected only a few times. The gene calls are TRBV6-5 and TRBJ1-1; TRBD1 matches 7 bases. The CDR3 length is 13 residues. V was clipped by 4 bases and J by 6 bases; unmatched bases: 5. Germline V CDR1 and CDR2: MNHEY, SVGAGI. DNA for the CDR3: TGTGCCAGCAGTTCGACAGGGACGTCTGAAGCTTTCTTT. It is translated as CASSSTGTSEAFF.

V is TRBV6-6 and J is TRBJ2-7; TRBD2 might be the D (6 bases). The CDR3 spans 15 residues. Germline V gene lookup returns CDR1 MNHNY and CDR2 SVGAGI (reference sequence). Trimming left V 2 bases short and J 4 bases short, with 15 bases between. As DNA, the CDR3 is TGTGCCAGCAGTTACAGAGGGACTCAAGGATACGAGCAGTACTTC. Its protein is CASSYRGTQGYEQYF.

In its sample, this clonotype was seen many times. The chain recombines TRBV4-2 with TRBJ2-5; D unclear. CDR1 is LGHNA, CDR2 YNFKEQ, per germline. The CDR3 length is 13 residues. Trimming left V 0 bases short and J 5 bases short, with 7 bases between. The CDR3, as DNA: TGTGCCAGCAGCCAAGACCCCTCCGAGACCCAGTACTTC. It encodes CASSQDPSETQYF.

This clonotype has just a few counts. This rearrangement joins TRBV2 to TRBJ1-2; D may be TRBD1 (6 bases). Trimming cost V 0 bases and J 6 bases, with 17 bases left between them. Per germline, CDR1 SNHLY and CDR2 FYNNEI. The CDR3 consists of 16 residues. The CDR3 DNA reads TGTGCCAGCAGTGAAGCTCGCGGGGGGCTCCTCAATGGCTACACCTTC. This sequence encodes CASSEARGGLLNGYTF. Complete variable domain (other parts from reference TRBV2 and TRBJ1-2): EPEVTQTPSHQVTQMGQEVILRCVPISNHLYFYWYRQILGQKVEFLVSFYNNEISEKSEIFDDQFSVERPDGSNFTLKIRSTKLEDSAMYFCASSEARGGLLNGYTFGSGTRLTVV.